This is a list of T cell receptor beta chains from one sample in a study of metastatic and nonmetastatic thyroid tumors. TCRdb reanalyzed the PCR reads via MiXCR. In the table there are fewer than 70,000 clones, 25% to 30% of which are singletons. The sequencing sample was made of blood. These receptors all come from a female donor with papillary thyroid cancer or a benign thyroid nodule (not recorded which). Some clones in this sample may be carry-over from other donors' samples. The CDR3 runs from the conserved cysteine through the conserved F or W. A D gene is named only where the DNA matches it firmly. The size field is filled for only some rows; it gives once, few, many or a size class.

CDR3nt: TGCAGGGGGCACCCGAACACTGAAGCTTTCTTT
CDR3aa: CRGHPNTEAFF
abundance: NA
d_gene: NA
v_gene: TRBV20-1
j_gene: TRBJ1-1

CDR3nt: TGTGCCAGCAGTTTTGCCCATGTTGTTTCCGGTGGGGAGCAGTACTTC
CDR3aa: CASSFAHVVSGGEQYF
abundance: few
d_gene: NA
v_gene: TRBV28
j_gene: TRBJ2-7

CDR3nt: TGTGCCAGCAGTGTAGCTAGCGGGAGGCGGCGGGAGACCCAGTACTTC
CDR3aa: CASSVASGRRRETQYF
abundance: medium-sized
d_gene: TRBD2
v_gene: TRBV6-1
j_gene: TRBJ2-5

CDR3nt: TGCAGTGCTCCCGCCGGACTAGCGGACCGAAATGAGCAGTTCTTC
CDR3aa: CSAPAGLADRNEQFF
abundance: once
d_gene: TRBD2
v_gene: TRBV20-1
j_gene: TRBJ2-1

CDR3nt: TGTGCCAGCAGTTTAGGGACAGAGGTTGAAGCTTTCTTT
CDR3aa: CASSLGTEVEAFF
abundance: NA
d_gene: TRBD1
v_gene: TRBV28
j_gene: TRBJ1-1

CDR3nt: TGTGCCAGCAGTTTAGCTAGCGGGAACTTTTACGAGCAGTACTTC
CDR3aa: CASSLASGNFYEQYF
abundance: few
d_gene: TRBD2
v_gene: TRBV6-2/TRBV6-3
j_gene: TRBJ2-7

CDR3nt: TGTGCCAGCACCGAGACTAGCGCAGCCGAGCAGTACTTC
CDR3aa: CASTETSAAEQYF
abundance: NA
d_gene: TRBD2
v_gene: TRBV6-2/TRBV6-3
j_gene: TRBJ2-7

CDR3nt: TGTGCCTGGAGTGTTGCTAGCGGTCGCCAAGAGACCCAGTACTTC
CDR3aa: CAWSVASGRQETQYF
abundance: NA
d_gene: TRBD2
v_gene: TRBV30
j_gene: TRBJ2-5

CDR3nt: TGTGCCAGCAGCTTAGACACGAATGAGCAGTTCTTC
CDR3aa: CASSLDTNEQFF
abundance: NA
d_gene: NA
v_gene: TRBV7-9
j_gene: TRBJ2-1

CDR3nt: TGTGCCAGCAGGCACAGGCCGGGGCGCCAACACCACACAGATACGCAGTATTTT
CDR3aa: CASRHRPGRQHHTDTQYF
abundance: NA
d_gene: NA
v_gene: TRBV6-7
j_gene: TRBJ2-3

CDR3nt: TGTGCCAGCAGGCCGCTGGCTAACGCGAACACCGGGGAGCTGTTTTTT
CDR3aa: CASRPLANANTGELFF
abundance: NA
d_gene: NA
v_gene: TRBV28
j_gene: TRBJ2-2

CDR3nt: TGTGCCAGCAGTTCCTTGGTGGGGATTGGGGCTTCCTACAATGAGCAGTTCTTC
CDR3aa: CASSSLVGIGASYNEQFF
abundance: few
d_gene: NA
v_gene: TRBV12-3/TRBV12-4
j_gene: TRBJ2-1

CDR3nt: TGTGCCAGCAGCTTTGAGTGGGATACGCAGTATTTT
CDR3aa: CASSFEWDTQYF
abundance: NA
d_gene: NA
v_gene: TRBV7-9
j_gene: TRBJ2-3

CDR3nt: TGTGCCAGCAGCTTGGATACGTATGAGGACAATGAGCAGTTCTTC
CDR3aa: CASSLDTYEDNEQFF
abundance: many
d_gene: NA
v_gene: TRBV11-1
j_gene: TRBJ2-1

CDR3nt: TGTGCCAGCAGTTTAGCGGGAGCTGGGAATGAGCAGTTCTTC
CDR3aa: CASSLAGAGNEQFF
abundance: many
d_gene: NA
v_gene: TRBV12-3/TRBV12-4
j_gene: TRBJ2-1

CDR3nt: TGTGCCTGGAGGCCTCCAGGGTATGGCTACACCTTC
CDR3aa: CAWRPPGYGYTF
abundance: few
d_gene: NA
v_gene: TRBV30
j_gene: TRBJ1-2

CDR3nt: TGTGCCAGCAGTGGGGGAGACTACGAGCAGTACTTC
CDR3aa: CASSGGDYEQYF
abundance: many
d_gene: NA
v_gene: TRBV6-1
j_gene: TRBJ2-7

CDR3nt: TGTGCCAGCAACCACCAGGGACAGGCGTTTGGCTACACCTTC
CDR3aa: CASNHQGQAFGYTF
abundance: NA
d_gene: TRBD1
v_gene: TRBV3-1
j_gene: TRBJ1-2

CDR3nt: TGTGCCAGCAAATCGGACAGGGACACCTACAATGAGCAGTTCTTC
CDR3aa: CASKSDRDTYNEQFF
abundance: few
d_gene: TRBD1
v_gene: TRBV6-2/TRBV6-3
j_gene: TRBJ2-1

CDR3nt: TGTGCCAGCAGTTTGAGACAGGGCGGACAGCCCCAGCATTTT
CDR3aa: CASSLRQGGQPQHF
abundance: NA
d_gene: TRBD1
v_gene: TRBV6-5
j_gene: TRBJ1-5

CDR3nt: TGTGCCAGTAGTGCGGGAGGTGCGAACACTGAAGCTTTCTTT
CDR3aa: CASSAGGANTEAFF
abundance: NA
d_gene: NA
v_gene: TRBV19
j_gene: TRBJ1-1

CDR3nt: TGTGCCAGCCTAGCGGCAGATACGCAGTATTTT
CDR3aa: CASLAADTQYF
abundance: many
d_gene: TRBD2
v_gene: TRBV2
j_gene: TRBJ2-3

CDR3nt: TGCGCCAGCAGCCCCGGACAGGCCTCCCTAAGCGAGCAGTACTTC
CDR3aa: CASSPGQASLSEQYF
abundance: NA
d_gene: TRBD1
v_gene: TRBV5-1
j_gene: TRBJ2-7

CDR3nt: TGCAGTGCTAGGGTCCTAGCGGGAGGAGACAATGAGCAGTTCTTC
CDR3aa: CSARVLAGGDNEQFF
abundance: NA
d_gene: TRBD2
v_gene: TRBV20-1
j_gene: TRBJ2-1

CDR3nt: TGTGCCAGTAGTAGCGGACCAAATACTAGAGGTGGCTACACCTTC
CDR3aa: CASSSGPNTRGGYTF
abundance: NA
d_gene: NA
v_gene: TRBV19
j_gene: TRBJ1-2

CDR3nt: TGTGCCAGTAGTAACCAGCGGGCCTACGAGCAGTACTTC
CDR3aa: CASSNQRAYEQYF
abundance: medium-sized
d_gene: NA
v_gene: TRBV19
j_gene: TRBJ2-7

CDR3nt: TGTGCCAGTAGTTCTCCCCGTAAGGAAAAACTGTTTTTT
CDR3aa: CASSSPRKEKLFF
abundance: NA
d_gene: NA
v_gene: TRBV19
j_gene: TRBJ1-4

CDR3nt: TGTGCCAGCAGTTTGGTGGGGGAACAGCCCTACGAGCAGTACTTC
CDR3aa: CASSLVGEQPYEQYF
abundance: NA
d_gene: NA
v_gene: TRBV28
j_gene: TRBJ2-7

CDR3nt: TGCGCCAGCAGCCAGGGACAGGGCGGGGCCAACGTCCTGACTTTC
CDR3aa: CASSQGQGGANVLTF
abundance: NA
d_gene: TRBD1
v_gene: TRBV4-3
j_gene: TRBJ2-6

CDR3nt: TGTGCCAGCAGTGAGCTAGCGGGAGGTACCGGGGAGCTGTTTTTT
CDR3aa: CASSELAGGTGELFF
abundance: few
d_gene: TRBD2
v_gene: TRBV6-1
j_gene: TRBJ2-2

CDR3nt: TGTGCCAGCAGTTTACTCGACAGGGTCACCGGGGAGCTGTTTTTT
CDR3aa: CASSLLDRVTGELFF
abundance: few
d_gene: TRBD1
v_gene: TRBV28
j_gene: TRBJ2-2

CDR3nt: TGCGCCAGCAGCCCCGCCCCGCTAGCGGTGTACAATGAGCAGTTCTTC
CDR3aa: CASSPAPLAVYNEQFF
abundance: many
d_gene: TRBD2
v_gene: TRBV5-1
j_gene: TRBJ2-1

CDR3nt: TGTGCCAGCAGCCGGGGACTAGCGGGAGTCTCTGAGCAGTTCTTC
CDR3aa: CASSRGLAGVSEQFF
abundance: NA
d_gene: TRBD2
v_gene: TRBV7-3
j_gene: TRBJ2-1

CDR3nt: TGTGCCAGCAGTTGGGGGGGGGTGGGTACTGAAGCTTTCTTT
CDR3aa: CASSWGGVGTEAFF
abundance: many
d_gene: NA
v_gene: TRBV27
j_gene: TRBJ1-1

CDR3nt: TGCGCCAGCAGCGGGATACTGACTAGCGGGACTACCACCGGGGAGCTGTTTTTT
CDR3aa: CASSGILTSGTTTGELFF
abundance: NA
d_gene: TRBD2
v_gene: TRBV5-1
j_gene: TRBJ2-2

CDR3nt: TGCAGTGCTAATCAGGGGGGTATGTACGAGCAGTACTTC
CDR3aa: CSANQGGMYEQYF
abundance: NA
d_gene: NA
v_gene: TRBV20-1
j_gene: TRBJ2-7

CDR3nt: TGTGCCAGCAGCTTCAACTATGGCTACACCTTC
CDR3aa: CASSFNYGYTF
abundance: many
d_gene: NA
v_gene: TRBV5-4
j_gene: TRBJ1-2

CDR3nt: TGCGCCAGCAGTGACGAGGGAGTGAACACCGGGGAGCTGTTTTTT
CDR3aa: CASSDEGVNTGELFF
abundance: few
d_gene: NA
v_gene: TRBV10-2
j_gene: TRBJ2-2

CDR3nt: TGTGCCTGGAGTGGTACCGGGGATGGTCAGCCCCAGCATTTT
CDR3aa: CAWSGTGDGQPQHF
abundance: NA
d_gene: NA
v_gene: TRBV30
j_gene: TRBJ1-5

CDR3nt: TGTGCCAGCAGCTTAGGGCCCGGGGTTAATGAAAAACTGTTTTTT
CDR3aa: CASSLGPGVNEKLFF
abundance: many
d_gene: NA
v_gene: TRBV7-2
j_gene: TRBJ1-4

CDR3nt: TGTGCCACCTCCCCTAGCGGGACGGCAGATACGCAGTATTTT
CDR3aa: CATSPSGTADTQYF
abundance: few
d_gene: TRBD2
v_gene: TRBV10-3
j_gene: TRBJ2-3

CDR3nt: TGTGCCAGCAGCTTAGGATCAGCGAACTATGGCTACACCTTC
CDR3aa: CASSLGSANYGYTF
abundance: medium-sized
d_gene: NA
v_gene: TRBV7-2
j_gene: TRBJ1-2

CDR3nt: TGCGCCAGCAGCCCTACCCCGACACAAATGAACACTGAAGCTTTCTTT
CDR3aa: CASSPTPTQMNTEAFF
abundance: NA
d_gene: NA
v_gene: TRBV5-1
j_gene: TRBJ1-1

CDR3nt: TGTGCCAGCAAAGGCTCCTTAAATAATTCACCCCTCCACTTT
CDR3aa: CASKGSLNNSPLHF
abundance: NA
d_gene: NA
v_gene: TRBV28
j_gene: TRBJ1-6

CDR3nt: TGTGCCAGCAGGAACCAGACAGGGCCGGACACTGAAGCTTTCTTT
CDR3aa: CASRNQTGPDTEAFF
abundance: many
d_gene: TRBD1
v_gene: TRBV6-8
j_gene: TRBJ1-1

CDR3nt: TGTGCCAGCATGATCCTGGCTAGCGGCAATGAGCAGTTCTTC
CDR3aa: CASMILASGNEQFF
abundance: few
d_gene: TRBD2
v_gene: TRBV28
j_gene: TRBJ2-1

CDR3nt: TGTGCCAGTAGTACACGAGGGACAGGGGAATTTGGCTACACCTTC
CDR3aa: CASSTRGTGEFGYTF
abundance: NA
d_gene: TRBD1
v_gene: TRBV19
j_gene: TRBJ1-2

CDR3nt: TGTGCCAGCCGGGACAGGGGTTACAATGAGCAGTTCTTC
CDR3aa: CASRDRGYNEQFF
abundance: NA
d_gene: TRBD1
v_gene: TRBV7-6
j_gene: TRBJ2-1

CDR3nt: TGTGCCAGCAGCCAAGACCAGGCCGCCTATGGCTACACCTTC
CDR3aa: CASSQDQAAYGYTF
abundance: once
d_gene: NA
v_gene: TRBV3-1
j_gene: TRBJ1-2

CDR3nt: TGTGCCAGCAGACGTTTAAGGTGGGGGGGGGACGATGAGCAGTTCTTC
CDR3aa: CASRRLRWGGDDEQFF
abundance: few
d_gene: TRBD2
v_gene: TRBV6-5
j_gene: TRBJ2-1

CDR3nt: TGTGCCAGCAGCCCACATACAGGGGGCCGCCGCTCTGGGGCCAACGTCCTGACTTTC
CDR3aa: CASSPHTGGRRSGANVLTF
abundance: NA
d_gene: TRBD1
v_gene: TRBV11-1
j_gene: TRBJ2-6

CDR3nt: TGTGCCAGCAGTCCCCCTAGCACAGATACGCAGTATTTT
CDR3aa: CASSPPSTDTQYF
abundance: NA
d_gene: NA
v_gene: TRBV28
j_gene: TRBJ2-3

CDR3nt: TGTGCCTGGGATCACGGACAGGGGAAGGGAGCCTACGAGCAGTACTTC
CDR3aa: CAWDHGQGKGAYEQYF
abundance: NA
d_gene: TRBD1
v_gene: TRBV30
j_gene: TRBJ2-7

CDR3nt: TGTGCCACCAGCAGAGAGAATGAAAAACTGTTTTTT
CDR3aa: CATSRENEKLFF
abundance: NA
d_gene: NA
v_gene: TRBV15
j_gene: TRBJ1-4

CDR3nt: TGTGCCAGCAGCTTAGCTCCCCCCGGGGGAGGCACAGATACGCAGTATTTT
CDR3aa: CASSLAPPGGGTDTQYF
abundance: few
d_gene: NA
v_gene: TRBV7-2
j_gene: TRBJ2-3

CDR3nt: TGTGCCAGCAGGAGGGACAGGGCTACCTACGAGCAGTACTTC
CDR3aa: CASRRDRATYEQYF
abundance: many
d_gene: TRBD1
v_gene: TRBV7-2
j_gene: TRBJ2-7

CDR3nt: TGTGCCAGCAGCGTAGGGACAGGGTGGGCAGATACGCAGTATTTT
CDR3aa: CASSVGTGWADTQYF
abundance: NA
d_gene: TRBD1
v_gene: TRBV9
j_gene: TRBJ2-3

CDR3nt: TGTGCCAGCAGTTCAACCGGGACAGGGGTTGAAGCTTTCTTT
CDR3aa: CASSSTGTGVEAFF
abundance: NA
d_gene: TRBD1
v_gene: TRBV12-3/TRBV12-4
j_gene: TRBJ1-1

CDR3nt: TGTGCGAGCAACCCTCTCTGGGAGCAGTACTTC
CDR3aa: CASNPLWEQYF
abundance: NA
d_gene: NA
v_gene: TRBV7-3
j_gene: TRBJ2-7